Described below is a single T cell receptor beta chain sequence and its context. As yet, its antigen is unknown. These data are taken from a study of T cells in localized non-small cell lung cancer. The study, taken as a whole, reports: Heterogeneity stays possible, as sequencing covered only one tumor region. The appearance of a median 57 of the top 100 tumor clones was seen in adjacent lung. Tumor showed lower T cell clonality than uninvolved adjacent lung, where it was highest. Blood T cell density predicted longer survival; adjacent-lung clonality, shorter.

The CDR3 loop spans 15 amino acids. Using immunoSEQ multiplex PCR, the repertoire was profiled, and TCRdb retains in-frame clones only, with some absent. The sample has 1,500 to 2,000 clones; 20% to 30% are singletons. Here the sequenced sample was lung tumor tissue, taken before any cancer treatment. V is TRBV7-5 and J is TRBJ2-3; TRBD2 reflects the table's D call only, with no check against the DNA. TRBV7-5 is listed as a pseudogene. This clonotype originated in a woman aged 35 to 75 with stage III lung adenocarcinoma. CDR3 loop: CASSWTSGATDTQYF. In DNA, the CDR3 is TGTGCCAGCAGTTGGACTAGCGGAGCCACAGATACGCAGTATTTT.